The 24 T cell receptor beta chains in this list originate from one sample, sequenced in a study of T cells in Graves' hyperthyroidism and ophthalmopathy. RNA transcripts provided the source from which TCR beta CDR3 regions were amplified. Initially, a first-round RT-PCR of the TCR CDR3 employed the HTBI primer set. TCRdb recomputed calls from the multiplex PCR reads with MiXCR, one row per CDR3 protein. The repertoire holds 500,000 to 800,000 distinct CDR3 sequences, with approximately 14% as singletons. The sample was blood. The source is a woman between 45 and 65 years old with Graves' ophthalmopathy.

This clonotype was counted ten times or more. The V and J genes are TRBV30 and TRBJ1-1; TRBD1 aligns across 7 bases. With V trimmed by 4 bases and J by 8 bases, 4 bases remained unmatched. This CDR3 has 11 residues. CDR1 and CDR2 (germline): GTSNPN, SVGIG (reference sequence). The CDR3 spells CAWTPTGEAFF. The CDR3 DNA follows: TGTGCCTGGACCCCGACAGGGGAAGCTTTCTTT. The variable domain in full, with the rest retrieved from reference TRBV30 and TRBJ1-1, is SQTIHQWPATLVQPVGSPLSLECTVEGTSNPNLYWYRQAAGRGLQLLFYSVGIGQISSEVPQNLSASRPQDRQFILSSKKLLLSDSGFYLCAWTPTGEAFFGQGTRLTVV.

This clonotype was seen ten or more times. The rearrangement links TRBV5-1 to TRBJ1-3; a weak D match, TRBD1 (5 bases). Germline V gene lookup returns CDR1 SGHRS and CDR2 YFSETQ. V lost 2 bases to trimming and J lost 1 base, with 16 bases between them. There are 17 residues in the CDR3. The CDR3 DNA follows: TGCGCCAGCAGCTTTCAGGGACGAACTATGTCTGGAAACACCATATATTTT. Translated, it gives CASSFQGRTMSGNTIYF. Using reference TRBV5-1 and TRBJ1-3 for the parts outside the CDR3, the full variable domain is KAGVTQTPRYLIKTRGQQVTLSCSPISGHRSVSWYQQTPGQGLQFLFEYFSETQRNKGNFPGRFSGRQFSNSRSEMNVSTLELGDSALYLCASSFQGRTMSGNTIYFGEGSWLTVV.

The table lists this clonotype with many counts. The chain links TRBV2 to TRBJ2-7; TRBD2 aligns across 7 bases. This CDR3 region has 15 residues. Germline V lookup: CDR1 SNHLY, CDR2 FYNNEI. Trimming removed 4 bases from V and 1 base from J; junction bases left unmatched: 7. This CDR3 is CASSVERGRSYEQYF. Written as DNA, the CDR3 is TGTGCCAGCAGTGTCGAGCGGGGACGATCCTACGAGCAGTACTTC.

Many counts were recorded for this clonotype. The chain couples TRBV30 to TRBJ2-1, with 8 bases lining up with TRBD2. The CDR3 spans 16 residues. With V trimmed by 1 base and J by 3 bases, 8 bases remained unmatched. Per germline, CDR1 GTSNPN and CDR2 SVGIG (reference sequence). The CDR3 here is CAWSELTSGLYNEQFF. DNA of the CDR3: TGTGCCTGGAGTGAATTAACTAGCGGACTCTACAATGAGCAGTTCTTC.

The table lists this clonotype with many counts. This sequence joins TRBV14 and TRBJ2-7, with D unclear. V gave up 0 bases and J gave up 3 bases, with 9 bases separating them. Per germline, CDR1 SGHDN and CDR2 FVKESK. CDR3 length equals 14 residues. The CDR3 bases are TGTGCCAGCAGCCAAGATGAGGCAGACTACGAGCAGTACTTC. Its protein is CASSQDEADYEQYF. The full variable domain, rest sourced from reference TRBV14 and TRBJ2-7, is EAGVTQFPSHSVIEKGQTVTLRCDPISGHDNLYWYRRVMGKEIKFLLHFVKESKQDESGMPNNRFLAERTGGTYSTLKVQPAELEDSGVYFCASSQDEADYEQYFGPGTRLTVT.

J is TRBJ2-2 and V is TRBV6-1; no definite D call. The length of the CDR3 is 15 residues. Germline assignment: CDR1 MNHNS and CDR2 SASEGT. V dropped 5 bases and J dropped 0 bases, with 10 bases sitting between them. The CDR3 spells CASSFSTANTGELFF. In nucleotides, the CDR3 is TGTGCCAGCAGTTTTAGCACAGCGAACACCGGGGAGCTGTTTTTT.

V and J are TRBV20-1 and TRBJ1-4; 7 nucleotides align to TRBD1. V lost 2 bases, J lost 7 bases, and 7 bases stayed unmatched. The CDR3 length is 14 residues. CDR1 is DFQATT, CDR2 SNEGSKA, per germline (reference sequence). In DNA, the CDR3 is TGCAGTGCTAGAAAGGGGGCAAGAAGTGAAAAACTGTTTTTT. Translated: CSARKGARSEKLFF.

This clonotype was recorded many times. The chain joins TRBV5-6 to TRBJ2-3; 8 positions agree with TRBD2. Trimming cost V 4 bases and J 4 bases; bases outside gene matches: 5. CDR1 SGHDT and CDR2 YYEEEE come from the germline V gene. The CDR3 runs 14 residues. CDR3 region: CASSPGGSADTQYF. The CDR3 DNA reads TGTGCCAGCAGCCCGGGGGGGTCGGCAGATACGCAGTATTTT.

The V and J genes are TRBV7-2 and TRBJ2-1; D is ambiguous. The germline gives CDR1 SGHTA, CDR2 FQGNSA. The V gene lost 2 bases and the J gene lost 5 bases, with 28 bases spanning the gap. The CDR3 covers 20 residues. The CDR3: CASSLIPTALNGFGNNEQFF. CDR3 sequence (DNA): TGTGCCAGCAGCTTAATTCCGACGGCCCTAAACGGTTTTGGTAACAATGAGCAGTTCTTC.

Turning to this clonotype: This sequence may be a read error, since a much larger clone differs from it by one base. The J gene is TRBJ2-3, the V gene TRBV2; D remains ambiguous. The germline V gene has CDR1 SNHLY and CDR2 FYNNEI. CDR3 length: 13 amino acids. CDR3 nucleotides: TGTGCCAGCAGGAAAGAGCCCACATATACGCAGTATTTT. Its protein product is CASRKEPTYTQYF.

The rearrangement joins TRBV6-2 or TRBV6-3 to TRBJ2-4; either TRBD1 or TRBD2 may supply D (5 bases each). V lost 0 bases to trimming and J lost 3 bases, with 18 bases between them. The CDR3 loop spans 18 amino acids. Germline loops: CDR1 MNHEY, CDR2 SVGEGT. The CDR3 nucleotides read TGTGCCAGCAGTTACTCGGGACGCATTCCGCAAGGCAAAAACATTCAGTACTTC. Its translation: CASSYSGRIPQGKNIQYF.

Turning to this clonotype: A read error may explain this, as a much larger clone is one base away. The gene calls are TRBV11-2 and TRBJ2-7; 8 bases align to TRBD1. The CDR3 extends over 15 amino acids. Germline-derived CDR1 and CDR2 are SGHAT and FQNNGV. J gave up 8 bases and V 0 bases, and 9 bases lay outside the gene matches. CDR3 nucleotides: TGTGCCAGCAGCTTAGAGGCAGGGGGCTGGTACAAGCAGTACTTC. Amino acid sequence: CASSLEAGGWYKQYF.

About this clonotype itself: A much larger clone lies a single base off, so this may be a read error. V and J are TRBV5-1 and TRBJ2-3; the D gene is possibly TRBD2 (6 bases). Germline CDR1 SGHRS, CDR2 YFSETQ. The CDR3 extends over 13 amino acids. V was cut by 7 bases and J by 5 bases, with 14 bases left in between. In DNA, the CDR3 is TGCGCCAGCGGCACCGGGAGTAGAGATACGCAGTATTTT. It is translated as CASGTGSRDTQYF.

This clonotype has a handful of counts. The chain recombines TRBV4-1 with TRBJ1-4, with D unresolved. V lost 0 bases and J 10 bases, leaving 18 bases between the germline ends. This CDR3 spans 16 amino acids. From germline, CDR1 is MGHRA and CDR2 YSYEKL. CDR3 sequence: CASSQDIGGSGRKLFF. The CDR3 nucleotides read TGCGCCAGCAGCCAAGACATTGGCGGGTCAGGAAGAAAACTGTTTTTT.

This clonotype came up many times. V is TRBV20-1 and J is TRBJ2-5; 10 positions agree with TRBD1. The CDR3 extends over 14 amino acids. Trimming cost V 4 bases and J 6 bases; bases outside gene matches: 8. The V gene's germline CDR1 is DFQATT and CDR2 SNEGSKA (reference sequence). The CDR3 loop is CSAITDRGKKTQYF. Here the CDR3 DNA reads TGCAGTGCTATTACGGACAGGGGGAAAAAGACCCAGTACTTC.

The CDR3 region is CASSVQSWTSGNTGELFF. The CDR3 DNA sequence: TGTGCCAGCAGCGTCCAAAGTTGGACTAGCGGGAACACCGGGGAGCTGTTTTTT. The chain employs TRBV9 and TRBJ2-2, with 10 bases aligning to TRBD2. From germline, CDR1 is SGDLS and CDR2 YYNGEE. This CDR3 region has 18 residues. The ends lost 2 bases at V and 1 base at J; junction bases unmatched: 8.

This chain uses TRBV3-1 with TRBJ2-2; tentative D call: TRBD1 (6 bases). CDR3 length: 14 amino acids. V gave up 1 base and J gave up 7 bases, with 10 bases separating them. CDR1 and CDR2 (germline): LGHDT, YNNKEL (reference sequence). CDR3 sequence (DNA): TGTGCCAGCAGCCAAGTAGGGGGAGTCGGGGAGCTGTTTTTT. Translated, it gives CASSQVGGVGELFF.

The table lists this clonotype with many counts. J is TRBJ2-1 and V is TRBV6-1; no firm D call. The CDR3 covers 17 residues. Germline V CDR1 and CDR2: MNHNS, SASEGT. V shed 5 bases and J shed 0 bases, with 17 bases lying between them. The chain's CDR3 is CASSYSLVASSYNEQFF. For the CDR3, the DNA is TGTGCCAGCAGTTACTCACTGGTCGCGAGCTCCTACAATGAGCAGTTCTTC.

The V and J genes are TRBV30 and TRBJ2-2; 14 bases map to TRBD2. The CDR3 has 18 amino acids. Per the germline V gene, CDR1 is GTSNPN and CDR2 is SVGIG (reference sequence). The V and J ends lost 4 bases and 4 bases, in that order; junction bases with no gene match: 11. CDR3 loop: CAWISGTSGSRRTGELFF. The DNA of the CDR3 is TGTGCCTGGATCTCCGGGACTAGCGGGAGTCGTCGCACCGGGGAGCTGTTTTTT.

This clonotype showed up many times. As DNA, the CDR3 is TGTGCCATCAGTGAGTCGACATTGGGGTTCGCGAACAAAGACACCGGGGAGCTGTTTTTT. This sequence encodes CAISESTLGFANKDTGELFF. The gene calls are TRBV10-3 and TRBJ2-2; D is ambiguous. CDR3 length: 20 amino acids. CDR1 is ENHRY, CDR2 SYGVKD, per germline. The V and J ends lost 0 bases and 3 bases respectively, with 23 bases between them.

This clonotype occurred many times. The chain couples TRBV29-1 to TRBJ1-5, with unresolved D. This CDR3 has 13 amino acids. CDR1 is SQVTM and CDR2 is ANQGSEA in the germline V gene. V lost 5 bases and J 4 bases, leaving 12 bases between the germline ends. The CDR3 bases are TGCAGCGTTTTAGAGGGAGGGAATCAGCCCCAGCATTTT. Translation: CSVLEGGNQPQHF.

The chain employs TRBV20-1 and TRBJ2-2, with TRBD2 identical over 12 bases. The CDR3 is made up of 16 amino acids. Trimming removed 3 bases from V and 4 bases from J; junction bases left unmatched: 6. Per germline, CDR1 DFQATT and CDR2 SNEGSKA (reference sequence). The CDR3 loop reads CSASGLAGTGTGELFF. CDR3 nucleotide sequence: TGCAGTGCTAGTGGACTAGCGGGGACGGGCACCGGGGAGCTGTTTTTT.

This clonotype has only a few counts. The chain links TRBV7-8 to TRBJ2-3; D is undetermined. V was clipped by 1 base and J by 1 base, with 9 bases between them. Germline V gene lookup returns CDR1 SGHVS and CDR2 FQNEAQ. The CDR3 consists of 15 residues. The CDR3 spells CASSLEGPRTDTQYF. The CDR3 DNA reads as TGTGCCAGCAGCTTAGAAGGACCCCGCACAGATACGCAGTATTTT. Full variable domain (missing parts from reference TRBV7-8 and TRBJ2-3): GAGVSQSPRYKVAKRGQDVALRCDPISGHVSLFWYQQALGQGPEFLTYFQNEAQLDKSGLPSDRFFAERPEGSVSTLKIQRTQQEDSAVYLCASSLEGPRTDTQYFGPGTRLTVL.

In its sample, this clonotype was seen a few times. The chain employs TRBV6-1 and TRBJ1-1, with D unresolved. Trimming pared 10 bases from V and 4 bases from J, leaving 13 bases between. CDR1 is MNHNS, CDR2 SASEGT, per germline. The CDR3 contains 12 residues. This chain's CDR3 is CAIQPWVTEAFF. CDR3 sequence (DNA): TGTGCCATTCAACCTTGGGTCACTGAAGCTTTCTTT.